This T cell receptor (beta chain) was identified in a study of blood T cell repertoires in COVID-19. Study summary: Both acute and convalescent COVID-19 samples were obtained from the United States, Italy and Spain. Sources were T cells, B-cell-depleted T cells, or PBMCs; the material itself was cDNA or gDNA.

The CDR3 contains 13 residues. Germline lookup yields CDR1 SNHLY and CDR2 FYNNEI. V was shortened by 9 bases and J by 4 bases, with 12 bases between the two germline ends. The authors' processing: Amplification of reference gene primers was used by the study to estimate nucleated cell counts. Produced via immunoSEQ multiplex PCR; TCRdb's table is partial and in-frame only. That table is the source of V, J and clone size, and D and trimming were worked out from the DNA. In the table there are some 70,000 clones, roughly three quarters of which are singletons. This receptor was identified in an older woman with acute or convalescent COVID-19. V gene TRBV2 combines with J gene TRBJ1-4; unclear D gene. Sequenced: peripheral blood. The CDR3 here is CARKRGNNEKLFF. The CDR3 nucleotides are TGTGCCAGGAAGCGAGGGAATAATGAAAAACTGTTTTTT.